Presented here are 21 T cell receptor beta chains from one specimen sequenced in a study of blood T cell repertoires in COVID-19. Sequenced by immunoSEQ multiplex PCR; TCRdb stores in-frame clones only, minus some. Altogether under 250,000 clones are present, 65% to 85% being singletons, with the ten largest covering roughly 2.9%. Sequenced input: peripheral blood. Every receptor here comes from a man in his fifties with active or convalescent COVID-19.

The chain has TRBV27 and TRBJ2-5; D is perhaps TRBD2 (5 bases). The germline gives CDR1 MNHEY, CDR2 SMNVEV (reference sequence). CDR3 size: 14 residues. V lost 4 bases and J 1 base, leaving 10 bases between the germline ends. The CDR3 is CASSSLGLQETQYF. Written as DNA, the CDR3 is TGTGCCAGCAGTTCACTAGGCCTCCAAGAGACCCAGTACTTC.

As concerns this clone: One junction end does not reproduce the germline sequence, and a read error may be involved. This CDR3 is CASSLVRQGSKDTQYF. The CDR3 nucleotides read TGCGCCAGCAGCTTGGTTCGGCAGGGAAGCAAAGATACGCAGTATTTT. V gene TRBV5-1 combines with J gene TRBJ2-3, with D perhaps TRBD1 (5 bases). Germline V gene data show CDR1 as SGHRS and CDR2 as YFSETQ. This CDR3 region has 16 residues.

The chain employs TRBV7-3 and TRBJ2-7, with 8 bases aligning to TRBD1. The V segment lost 3 bases and the J segment 3 bases; nucleotides outside the gene matches: 16. CDR1 is SGHTA and CDR2 is FQGTGA in the germline V gene. The CDR3 runs to 18 residues. CDR3 residues: CASSFGTGALHEHYEQYF. CDR3 in DNA: TGTGCCAGCAGCTTTGGGACAGGTGCGCTACATGAACACTACGAGCAGTACTTC.

This sequence joins TRBV2 and TRBJ2-5, with 7 bases fitting TRBD1. Per the germline V gene, CDR1 is SNHLY and CDR2 is FYNNEI. CDR3 size: 15 residues. V lost 6 bases and J lost 1; bases outside the gene matches: 8. CDR3 loop: CASRATGTAQETQYF. In DNA, the CDR3 is TGTGCCAGCAGGGCTACCGGGACAGCCCAAGAGACCCAGTACTTC.

The V and J genes are TRBV6-2 or TRBV6-3 and TRBJ2-6, with no clear D. This CDR3 contains 15 residues. V was trimmed by 2 bases and J by 0 bases, leaving 5 bases between them. Germline V gene sequence: CDR1 MNHEY, CDR2 SVGEGT. DNA for the CDR3: TGTGCCAGCAGTTACACTAACTCTGGGGCCAACGTCCTGACTTTC. Its translation: CASSYTNSGANVLTF.

The chain has TRBV18 and TRBJ2-2; possible D gene TRBD2, 6 bases. V was pared by 0 bases and J by 1 base, with 6 bases between. Germline values: CDR1 KGHSH, CDR2 LQKENI. This CDR3 has 15 residues. This CDR3 reads CASSPPGLNTGELFF. Here the CDR3 DNA reads TGTGCCAGCTCACCACCGGGACTGAACACCGGGGAGCTGTTTTTT.

The chain carries TRBV28 and TRBJ2-3, with unresolved D. The CDR3 has 17 amino acids. V was pared by 4 bases and J by 0 bases, with 17 bases between. Per the germline V gene, CDR1 is MDHEN and CDR2 is SYDVKM. In DNA, the CDR3 is TGTGCCAGCAGTTCCCCTGTCACTCCCTTAAGCACAGATACGCAGTATTTT. Amino acids: CASSSPVTPLSTDTQYF.

The V gene is TRBV5-1, the J gene TRBJ2-1; tentatively, D is TRBD2 (5 bases). The CDR3 has 12 residues. CDR1 is SGHRS and CDR2 is YFSETQ in the germline V gene. The V gene lost 4 bases and the J gene lost 7 bases, with 9 bases spanning the gap. CDR3 bases: TGCGCCAGCAGCACGGACTGGAATGAGCAGTTCTTC. Its translation is CASSTDWNEQFF.

The chain recombines TRBV5-1 with TRBJ1-1; TRBD1 matches 9 bases. Germline V gene data show CDR1 as SGHRS and CDR2 as YFSETQ. The CDR3 extends over 16 amino acids. Trimming took 4 bases from V and 4 from J; bases not matched to a gene: 11. The CDR3 region is CASSAYSDRGSTEAFF. CDR3 DNA sequence: TGCGCCAGCAGCGCCTACTCCGACAGGGGGAGCACTGAAGCTTTCTTT.

V usage is TRBV23-1 and J usage is TRBJ2-1, with 8 bases identical to TRBD2. TRBV23-1 is given ORF status, its function remaining uncertain. The CDR3 spans 15 residues. V lost 7 bases to trimming and J lost 4 bases; unmatched junction nucleotides: 9. The CDR3 region has the DNA TGCGCCAGCACGCACTCTAGCGGGCCATACAATGAGCAGTTCTTC. Translation: CASTHSSGPYNEQFF.

The rearrangement joins TRBV27 to TRBJ2-5; D is possibly TRBD2 (5 bases). The CDR3 extends over 13 amino acids. Germline V gene lookup returns CDR1 MNHEY and CDR2 SMNVEV (reference sequence). Between the trimmed V and J ends, which lost 8 bases and 0 bases, there was a span of 10 bases. CDR3 nucleotides: TGTGCCAGCCGGGAAACCTACCAAGAGACCCAGTACTTC. Translating gives CASRETYQETQYF.

The CDR3 region has the DNA TGCGCCAGCAGCTTGGTGACAGATGCAACTAATGAAAAACTGTTTTTT. Protein sequence: CASSLVTDATNEKLFF. The chain couples TRBV5-1 to TRBJ1-4, with D possibly being TRBD1 (5 bases). Trimming pared 0 bases from V and 0 bases from J, leaving 9 bases between. The germline gives CDR1 SGHRS, CDR2 YFSETQ. The CDR3 sequence is 16 residues long.

V usage is TRBV28 and J usage is TRBJ1-1, with D uncertain. The CDR3 is 12 amino acids. In germline, CDR1 is MDHEN, CDR2 SYDVKM. The ends were cut back, 3 bases at V and 5 bases at J, with 7 bases in the middle. CDR3 region: CASSFTGTEAFF. CDR3 bases: TGTGCCAGCAGTTTTACGGGGACTGAAGCTTTCTTT.

This clone was observed a single time. The gene calls are TRBV18 and TRBJ1-6; 7 nucleotides align to TRBD1. The V gene's germline CDR1 is KGHSH and CDR2 LQKENI. Trimming removed 5 bases from V and 6 bases from J; junction bases left unmatched: 16. This CDR3 has 18 residues. The DNA for the CDR3 is TGTGCCAGCTCATCGCGGGTGAACAGGGGAGTCAGTAATTCACCCCTCCACTTT. Residues: CASSSRVNRGVSNSPLHF.

This rearrangement joins TRBV6-2 or TRBV6-3 to TRBJ1-5; 8 bases match TRBD1. CDR3 length: 15 amino acids. V dropped 5 bases and J dropped 2; count of bases not matched to a gene: 5. CDR1 is MNHEY and CDR2 is SVGEGT in the germline V gene. CDR3 nucleotides: TGTGCCAGCAGTGTACAGACAGGGGGCAATCAGCCCCAGCATTTT. This translates into CASSVQTGGNQPQHF.

The chain recombines TRBV18 with TRBJ1-4; D may be TRBD1 (5 bases). The length of the CDR3 is 17 residues. Trimming shortened V by 4 bases and J by 3 bases, and 18 bases separated the two germline ends. The germline V gene encodes CDR1 KGHSH and CDR2 LQKENI. CDR3 sequence (DNA): TGTGCCAGCTCACAGGACAATGCCCGAAACTCTAATGAAAAACTGTTTTTT. This gives the protein CASSQDNARNSNEKLFF.

The gene calls are TRBV7-2 and TRBJ1-2; TRBD1 is a possible D gene (5 bases). V was clipped by 5 bases and J by 2 bases, with 15 bases between them. CDR3 length equals 15 residues. CDR1 is SGHTA and CDR2 is FQGNSA in the germline V gene. This CDR3 reads CASSLLRSGNYGYTF. DNA for the CDR3: TGTGCCAGCAGCCTGCTACGTTCAGGGAACTATGGCTACACCTTC.

The chain has TRBV6-1 and TRBJ2-3; 8 bases align to TRBD1. Germline lookup yields CDR1 MNHNS and CDR2 SASEGT. Trimming removed 0 bases from V and 0 bases from J; junction bases left unmatched: 11. This CDR3 is 19 amino acids long. The CDR3 region has the DNA TGTGCCAGCAGTGAAGCCAGTTGGGGCAGGGGGCCTAGCACAGATACGCAGTATTTT. Translation: CASSEASWGRGPSTDTQYF.

The V call is TRBV6-6, the J call TRBJ2-2; 7 bases agree with TRBD2. Germline CDR1 is MNHNY and CDR2 is SVGAGI (reference sequence). This CDR3 has 14 amino acids. V lost 3 bases to trimming and J lost 5 bases; unmatched junction nucleotides: 3. The CDR3 here is CASSYGGSTGELFF. The CDR3 coding sequence is TGTGCCAGCAGTTATGGCGGGAGTACCGGGGAGCTGTTTTTT.

This clone was detected a few times. The CDR3 DNA reads TGTGCCTGGAGTCGGGGAGCACTGGATTCACCCCTCCACTTT. This translates into CAWSRGALDSPLHF. The chain is built from TRBV30 and TRBJ1-6; D is unresolved. V dropped 2 bases and J dropped 8 bases, with 13 bases sitting between them. The germline gives CDR1 GTSNPN, CDR2 SVGIG (reference sequence). The CDR3 runs 14 residues.

V and J are TRBV5-1 and TRBJ2-7, with TRBD1 identical over 9 bases. Germline CDR1 is SGHRS and CDR2 is YFSETQ. Trimming took 2 bases from V and 7 from J; bases not matched to a gene: 4. The length of the CDR3 is 13 residues. The CDR3 DNA sequence: TGCGCCAGCAGCTTACGACAGGGGGGAGAGCAGTACTTC. This codes for CASSLRQGGEQYF.